The source of this T cell receptor beta chain is a study of control samples from healthy donors and cancer patients. Method: immunoSEQ multiplex PCR; TCRdb's copy keeps in-frame clones and lacks some. The sample includes roughly 150,000 clones, around 90% of them seen just once. The CDR3 is made up of 14 amino acids. The V gene lost 3 bases and the J gene lost 2 bases, with 11 bases spanning the gap. Germline V gene data show CDR1 as SGDLS and CDR2 as YYNGEE. In this sample, this clone turned up once. The rearrangement uses TRBV9 and TRBJ2-5; possibly TRBD1 for D (7 bases). The receptor comes from a man between 18 and 29 years old in good health. The sequenced sample consisted of blood. The CDR3 loop reads CASSASGGQETQYF. CDR3 DNA sequence: TGTGCCAGCAGCGCATCAGGGGGGCAAGAGACCCAGTACTTC.